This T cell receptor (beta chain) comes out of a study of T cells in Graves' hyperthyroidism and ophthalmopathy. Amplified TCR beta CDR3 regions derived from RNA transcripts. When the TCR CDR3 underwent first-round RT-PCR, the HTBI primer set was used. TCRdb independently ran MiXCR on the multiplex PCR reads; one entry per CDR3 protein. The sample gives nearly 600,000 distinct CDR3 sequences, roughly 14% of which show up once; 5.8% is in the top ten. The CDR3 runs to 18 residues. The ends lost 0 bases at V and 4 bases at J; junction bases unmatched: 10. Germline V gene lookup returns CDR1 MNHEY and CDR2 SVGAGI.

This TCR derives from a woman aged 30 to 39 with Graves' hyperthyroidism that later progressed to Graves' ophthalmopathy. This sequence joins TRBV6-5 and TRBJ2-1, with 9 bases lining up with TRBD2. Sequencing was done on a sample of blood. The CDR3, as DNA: TGTGCCAGCAGTTACTCGGCTCTTTTAAGCGGGAGGTACAATGAGCAGTTCTTC. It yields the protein CASSYSALLSGRYNEQFF.